Below, 15 T cell receptor beta chains from the same sample are listed, as sequenced in a study of tumor and adjacent non-tumor tissue in lung cancer. Three rounds of nested PCR, following a modified ARM-PCR protocol, produced the TCRbeta library. TCRdb re-analysed the multiplex PCR reads in MiXCR, keeping a single row per CDR3 protein. The sample holds around 75,000 distinct CDR3 sequences, roughly 70% seen once. No cell sorting was done before RNA was extracted from the tissue. Distant lung tissue was collected more than 3 cm away from the tumor edge. The sample was distant non-tumor lung tissue. All receptors derive from a woman aged 50 to 65 with non-small cell lung cancer.

Of note for this clonotype: A read error is possible here, since a much larger clone lies one base away. V and J are TRBV20-1 and TRBJ1-5; D gene ambiguous. The CDR3 consists of 15 residues. Trimming cost V 1 base and J 3 bases, with 13 bases left between them. CDR1 DFQATT and CDR2 SNEGSKA come from the germline V gene (reference sequence). The CDR3 spells CSARGLVDTNQPQHF. The CDR3 DNA follows: TGCAGTGCTAGAGGGCTCGTGGATACCAATCAGCCCCAGCATTTT.

About this clonotype itself: Given a much more abundant clone one base away, this may be a read error. The chain recombines TRBV5-4 with TRBJ2-2; possible D gene TRBD2, 6 bases. Trimming cost V 4 bases and J 5 bases, with 15 bases left between them. The CDR3 sequence is 15 residues long. From germline, CDR1 is SGHNT and CDR2 YYREEE (reference sequence). The CDR3 bases are TGTGCCAGCAGCCCTATCGGGAGAAATACCGGGGAGCTGTTTTTT. This encodes CASSPIGRNTGELFF.

Of note for this clonotype: At one end the junction does not follow the germline gene, possibly because of a read error. The chain is built from TRBV20-1 and TRBJ1-5; maybe TRBD1 (5 bases). This CDR3 region has 17 residues. Germline-derived CDR1 and CDR2 are DFQATT and SNEGSKA (reference sequence). In DNA, the CDR3 is TGCGGTGCTCAACTGAGGGACTTTACGAATTTTCATCAGCCCCAGCATTTT. Residues: CGAQLRDFTNFHQPQHF.

This chain connects TRBV11-2 to TRBJ2-4; tentatively, D is TRBD1 or TRBD2 (5 bases each). The CDR3 is 18 residues long. Germline assignment: CDR1 SGHAT and CDR2 FQNNGV. Trimming took 1 base from V and 1 from J, leaving 17 bases between them. CDR3: CASSLGSRGRVAKNIQYF. The CDR3 region has the DNA TGTGCCAGCAGCTTAGGATCCCGGGGCAGAGTTGCCAAAAACATTCAGTACTTC.

This clonotype was seen repeatedly, ten times or more. V gene TRBV11-2 combines with J gene TRBJ1-6; D perhaps matches TRBD1 (5 bases). The CDR3 extends over 14 amino acids. V lost 5 bases and J 7 bases, leaving 12 bases between the germline ends. Germline-derived CDR1 and CDR2 are SGHAT and FQNNGV. CDR3 loop: CASSKGGVNSPLHF. The CDR3, as DNA: TGTGCCAGCAGCAAGGGAGGGGTGAATTCACCCCTCCACTTT.

About this clonotype itself: One junction end disagrees with the germline gene, perhaps due to a read error. The CDR3 sequence is CASSSTLWNDERYF. CDR3 DNA sequence: TGTGCCAGCAGTTCAACCCTTTGGAACGACGAGCGGTACTTC. The V and J genes are TRBV11-2 and TRBJ2-7, with D unclear. The germline gives CDR1 SGHAT, CDR2 FQNNGV. The CDR3 length is 14 residues.

Regarding this clonotype: At one of its ends the junction is not consistent with the germline gene, which may arise from a read error. The chain uses TRBV11-1 and TRBJ1-1; no definite D call. Germline V CDR1 and CDR2: SGHAT, FQDESV (reference sequence). The CDR3 has 14 residues. CDR3: CASRLKELNTKASF. The CDR3, as DNA: TGTGCCAGCAGATTGAAGGAGTTGAACACTAAAGCTTCCTTC.

The chain has TRBV20-1 and TRBJ2-1, with D possibly TRBD1 on 5 matching bases. The V end was cut by 8 bases, the J end by 6 bases, with 14 bases between. Germline V CDR1 and CDR2: DFQATT, SNEGSKA (reference sequence). This CDR3 is 12 amino acids long. The CDR3 coding sequence is TGCAGTCCTAATCAGGGAAGCAATGAGCAGTTCTTC. Translated, it gives CSPNQGSNEQFF.

J is TRBJ2-3 and V is TRBV24-1; TRBD2 aligns across 11 bases. CDR3 length: 16 residues. V trimming: 8 bases; J trimming: 6 bases; junction bases outside the gene matches: 12. CDR1 is KGHDR, CDR2 SFDVKD, per germline. CDR3 loop: CATNESASGRFDTQYF. DNA for the CDR3: TGTGCCACCAATGAGTCGGCTAGCGGGAGGTTTGATACGCAGTATTTT.

Notes on this clonotype: One junction end does not reproduce the germline sequence, and a read error may be involved. Here the CDR3 reads CTSSYSRGECYGYTF. In nucleotides, the CDR3 is TGTACCAGCAGTTACTCGAGAGGAGAGTGCTATGGTTACACCTTC. The chain links TRBV6-5 to TRBJ1-2; D unclear. Germline CDR1 is MNHEY and CDR2 is SVGAGI. There are 15 residues in the CDR3.

This clonotype was found once. This sequence may be a read error, since a much larger clone differs from it by one base. The rearrangement joins TRBV6-2 or TRBV6-3 to TRBJ2-7; D remains unclear. The V and J ends lost 5 bases and 3 bases respectively, with 14 bases between them. The CDR3 is made up of 14 amino acids. Germline V gene data show CDR1 as MNHEY and CDR2 as SVGEGT. The CDR3 reads CASSPHTGFYEQYF. The CDR3 nucleotides read TGTGCCAGCAGTCCCCATACTGGCTTCTACGAGCAGTACTTC.

The chain uses TRBV19 and TRBJ1-1; D is unresolved. V lost 7 bases and J lost 6, with 21 bases in between. The CDR3 contains 15 residues. In germline, CDR1 is LNHDA, CDR2 SQIVND (reference sequence). As DNA, the CDR3 is TGTGCCAGTAATACGAGAACTCTCACGGGCGCTGAAGCTTTCTTT. Protein product: CASNTRTLTGAEAFF. Using reference TRBV19 and TRBJ1-1 for the parts outside the CDR3, the full variable domain is DGGITQSPKYLFRKEGQNVTLSCEQNLNHDAMYWYRQDPGQGLRLIYYSQIVNDFQKGDIAEGYSVSREKKESFPLTVTSAQKNPTAFYLCASNTRTLTGAEAFFGQGTRLTVV.

Points on this clonotype: A much larger clone differs by one base, so this may be a read error. The V and J genes are TRBV20-1 and TRBJ2-7; 8 bases match TRBD1. The CDR3 consists of 14 residues. V shed 2 bases and J 1 base; nucleotides not matched to a gene: 4. Germline V gives CDR1 DFQATT, CDR2 SNEGSKA (reference sequence). The CDR3 region is CSARRTGTSYEQYF. CDR3 DNA sequence: TGCAGTGCTAGACGGACAGGGACATCCTACGAGCAGTACTTC.

This clonotype was recorded once. The chain recombines TRBV11-2 with TRBJ2-7; 7 nucleotides line up with TRBD1. In germline, CDR1 is SGHAT, CDR2 FQNNGV. CDR3 length: 14 amino acids. With 9 bases clipped from V and 2 bases from J, the junction kept 10 bases outside the gene matches. CDR3 protein: CARNSGQAPYEQYF. The CDR3 bases are TGTGCCAGGAACTCCGGACAGGCCCCCTACGAGCAGTACTTC.

Points on this clonotype: At one end, the junction sequence differs from germline, possibly due to a read error. The chain's CDR3 is CASTKEAYSEASVLTF. CDR3 nucleotides: TGTGCCAGCACCAAGGAGGCGTACTCCGAGGCCAGCGTCCTGACTTTC. The chain links TRBV6-6 to TRBJ2-6; TRBD2 is a possible D gene (5 bases). Germline loops: CDR1 MNHNY, CDR2 SVGAGI (reference sequence). This CDR3 has 16 amino acids.